The clone carrying this T cell receptor beta chain has a count of ten or more. As yet, its antigen is unknown. The source of the sample is a study of beta chain features in type 1 diabetes. The study reverse transcribed the entire isolated RNA, so it sequenced expressed TCRB transcripts. Profiling relied on immunoSEQ multiplex PCR, and the TCRdb table lists in-frame clones only, not all of them. Of 100,000 to 150,000 clones in the sample, 15% to 20% are singletons; the top ten hold approximately 2.3%. Study-level results: Shortening of TCRB CDR3s, moderate but significant, appeared in all four CD4+ subsets of Type 1 diabetes patients.

With 3 bases clipped from V and 6 bases from J, the junction kept 3 bases outside the gene matches. CDR1 is MRHNA, CDR2 SNTAGT, per germline. The CDR3 is 13 residues long. The TCR sequence derives from a man aged 30 to 45 with type 1 diabetes. Sequenced: central memory CD4+ T cells from blood. This rearrangement joins TRBV6-4 to TRBJ1-1; 8 nucleotides match TRBD1. DNA for the CDR3: TGTGCCAGCAGTGAACAGGGGGAATCTGAAGCTTTCTTT. As protein: CASSEQGESEAFF.